The next 13 T cell receptor beta chains were all read from a single sample in a study of CD8+CD57+ T cells in acquired aplastic anemia (dated by TCRdb to between 2017 and 2018). The run used an Illumina HiSeq 2000. Profiling of TCR beta VDJ combinations and CDR3 sequences used genomic DNA as the template. TCRdb's own reprocessing of the public reads used fastp at Q25 and MiXCR and kept productive beta chains. Every entry covers one CDR3 protein and lists the most common genes and DNA from its rows. This sample lists some 92,000 distinct CDR3 sequences; 55% to 80% were detected once. Together, the top ten hold 65% of the sample. Expansion of CD8+CD57+ cells had been shown by flow cytometry in the patients chosen for sequencing. The sample comprised sorted CD4+, CD8+, or CD8+CD57+ T cells (not recorded which) from PBMCs. These receptor sequences come from a human donor with aplastic anemia.

The chain joins TRBV29-1 to TRBJ2-1; D possibly matches TRBD1 or TRBD2 (5 bases each). CDR1 and CDR2 from the germline V gene are SQVTM and ANQGSEA. Trimming stripped 4 bases from V and 10 bases from J, with 26 bases between. The CDR3 consists of 16 residues. The CDR3 DNA reads TGCAGCGTTGTAGACACCATTGGGGGTATGGGACGGGAGCAGTTCTTC. It specifies CSVVDTIGGMGREQFF.

The chain carries TRBV19 and TRBJ1-1; D perhaps matches TRBD1 (5 bases). Germline CDR1 and CDR2: LNHDA and SQIVND (reference sequence). The CDR3 contains 15 residues. The V end was cut by 2 bases, the J end by 1 base, with 11 bases between. The CDR3, as DNA: TGTGCCAGTAGTATACGGCGACAGAAGAACACTGAAGCTTTCTTT. Protein product: CASSIRRQKNTEAFF.

For this clonotype: The junction shows a germline mismatch at one end, possibly a read error. CDR3 sequence reads: CSAREDTLMVF. The CDR3 region has the DNA TGCAGTGCTAGAGAGGACACCCTGATGGTCTTC. The J gene is TRBJ2-1, the V gene TRBV20-1; TRBD1 might be the D (5 bases). CDR1 is DFQATT, CDR2 SNEGSKA, per germline (reference sequence). The CDR3 consists of 11 residues.

The chain uses TRBV5-1 and TRBJ1-6; 8 bases fit TRBD1. This CDR3 has 16 amino acids. V gave up 0 bases and J gave up 7 bases; unmatched junction bases: 6. The V gene's germline CDR1 is SGHRS and CDR2 YFSETQ. CDR3 amino acids: CASSLAGGRYNSPLHF. DNA for the CDR3: TGCGCCAGCAGCTTGGCAGGGGGCAGATACAATTCACCCCTCCACTTT.

This sequence joins TRBV10-2 and TRBJ2-7; TRBD2 might be the D (6 bases). CDR3 length equals 12 residues. Trimming cost V 2 bases and J 7 bases, with 9 bases left between them. CDR1 and CDR2 (germline): WSHSY, SAAADI. The DNA of the CDR3 is TGCGCCAGCAGTGAGGCAGGAGGGGAGCAGTACTTC. Translated, it gives CASSEAGGEQYF.

This clonotype was seen just once. The chain is built from TRBV7-2 and TRBJ2-5, with D perhaps being TRBD1 or TRBD2 (5 bases each). Germline CDR1 is SGHTA and CDR2 is FQGNSA. The CDR3 sequence is 13 residues long. V lost 8 bases to trimming and J lost 5 bases, with 15 bases between them. The CDR3 reads CASGQRGRETQYF. CDR3 sequence (DNA): TGTGCCAGCGGTCAGAGGGGACGGGAGACCCAGTACTTC.

The chain is built from TRBV24-1 and TRBJ2-3, with 11 bases lining up with TRBD1. The CDR3 is 16 residues long. CDR1 is KGHDR and CDR2 is SFDVKD in the germline V gene. V lost 5 bases and J lost 1; bases outside the gene matches: 4. DNA for the CDR3: TGTGCCACCAGTGCTCGGACAGGGGGCCGCACAGATACGCAGTATTTT. Protein product: CATSARTGGRTDTQYF.

This clonotype was seen more than once but under ten times. The chain carries TRBV19 and TRBJ1-5; the match to TRBD1 covers 10 bases. Looked up from germline, CDR1 is LNHDA and CDR2 is SQIVND (reference sequence). The V and J ends lost 6 bases and 3 bases, in that order; junction bases with no gene match: 11. CDR3 length equals 17 residues. The CDR3 loop is CASRPTGTGANNQPQHF. As DNA, the CDR3 is TGTGCCAGTAGACCCACCGGGACAGGGGCGAACAATCAGCCCCAGCATTTT.

The gene calls are TRBV19 and TRBJ2-7, with TRBD1 matching over 10 bases. CDR1 is LNHDA, CDR2 SQIVND, per germline (reference sequence). The J segment lost 5 bases and the V segment lost 8 bases, leaving 6 bases of the junction unmatched. CDR3 length equals 13 residues. The CDR3 here is CASGDRGVHEQYF. The CDR3 nucleotides are TGTGCCAGTGGGGACAGGGGAGTCCACGAGCAGTACTTC.

This clonotype was observed once. The rearrangement links TRBV4-1 to TRBJ1-2, with D uncertain. The germline V gene encodes CDR1 MGHRA and CDR2 YSYEKL. V was cut by 1 base and J by 2 bases, with 8 bases left in between. There are 14 residues in the CDR3. DNA of the CDR3: TGCGCCAGCAGCCAAGGTCGGCTGAACTATGGCTACACCTTC. Its protein is CASSQGRLNYGYTF.

This clonotype has just a few counts. The chain employs TRBV7-9 and TRBJ1-1; D unclear. Germline assignment: CDR1 SEHNR and CDR2 FQNEAQ (reference sequence). The V end lost 8 bases, the J end lost 3 bases, and 10 bases lay between the germline ends. CDR3 length equals 12 residues. CDR3 nucleotides: TGTGCCAGCGGAGAGGAGTACACTGAAGCTTTCTTT. Its protein product is CASGEEYTEAFF.

The chain recombines TRBV10-1 with TRBJ1-3; D perhaps matches TRBD1 (6 bases). Germline values: CDR1 WNHNN, CDR2 SYGVQD (reference sequence). The CDR3 is 16 amino acids. Trimming stripped 0 bases from V and 1 base from J, with 10 bases between. CDR3 sequence reads: CASSESGGGSGNTIYF. In nucleotides, the CDR3 is TGCGCCAGCAGTGAGTCGGGAGGGGGGTCTGGAAACACCATATATTTT.

The genes are TRBV2 and TRBJ1-2; no clear D. This CDR3 has 13 residues. CDR1 SNHLY and CDR2 FYNNEI come from the germline V gene. Trimming took 3 bases from V and 9 from J, leaving 14 bases between them. The CDR3 sequence: CASSEVEVGSYTF. In DNA form, the CDR3 reads TGTGCCAGCAGTGAGGTAGAGGTTGGAAGCTACACCTTC.